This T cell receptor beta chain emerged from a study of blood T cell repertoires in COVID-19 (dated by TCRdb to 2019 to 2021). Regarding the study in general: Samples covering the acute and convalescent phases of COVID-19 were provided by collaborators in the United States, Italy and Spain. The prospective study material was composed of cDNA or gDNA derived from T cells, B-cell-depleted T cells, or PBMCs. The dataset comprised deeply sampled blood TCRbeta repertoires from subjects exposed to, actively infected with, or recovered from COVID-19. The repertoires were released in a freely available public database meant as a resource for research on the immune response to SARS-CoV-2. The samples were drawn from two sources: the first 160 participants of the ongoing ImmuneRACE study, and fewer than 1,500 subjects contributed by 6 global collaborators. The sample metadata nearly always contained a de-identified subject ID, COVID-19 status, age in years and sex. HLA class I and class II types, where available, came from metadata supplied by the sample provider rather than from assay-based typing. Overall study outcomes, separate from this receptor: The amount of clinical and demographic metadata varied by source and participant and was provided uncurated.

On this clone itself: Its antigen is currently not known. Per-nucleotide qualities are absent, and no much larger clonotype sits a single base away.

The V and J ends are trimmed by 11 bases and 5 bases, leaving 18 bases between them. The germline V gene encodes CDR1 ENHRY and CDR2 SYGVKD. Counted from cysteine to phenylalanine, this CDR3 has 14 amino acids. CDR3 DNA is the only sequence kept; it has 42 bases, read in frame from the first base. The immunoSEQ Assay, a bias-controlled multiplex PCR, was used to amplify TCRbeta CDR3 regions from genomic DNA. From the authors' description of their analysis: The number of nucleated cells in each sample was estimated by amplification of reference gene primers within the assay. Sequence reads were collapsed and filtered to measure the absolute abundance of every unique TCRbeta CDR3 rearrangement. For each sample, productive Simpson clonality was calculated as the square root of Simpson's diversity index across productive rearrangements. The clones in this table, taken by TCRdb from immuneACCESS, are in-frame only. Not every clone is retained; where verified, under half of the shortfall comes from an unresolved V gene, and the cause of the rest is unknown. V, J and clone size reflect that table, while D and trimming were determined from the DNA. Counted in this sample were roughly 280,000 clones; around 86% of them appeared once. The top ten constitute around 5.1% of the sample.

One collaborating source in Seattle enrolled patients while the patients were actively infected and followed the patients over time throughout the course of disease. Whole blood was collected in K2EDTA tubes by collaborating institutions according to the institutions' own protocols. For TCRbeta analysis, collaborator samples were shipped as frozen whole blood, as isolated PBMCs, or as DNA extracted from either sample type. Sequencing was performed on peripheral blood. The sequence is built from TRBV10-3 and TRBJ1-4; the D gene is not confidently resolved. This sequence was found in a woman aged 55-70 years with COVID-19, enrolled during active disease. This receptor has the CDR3 CAVNKEGPNEKLFF. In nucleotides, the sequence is TGTGCCGTAAACAAAGAGGGCCCCAATGAAAAACTGTTTTTT.